This TCR beta chain was identified in a study of a mutant IDH1 vaccine in newly diagnosed glioma. Regarding the study as a whole: Pseudoprogression showed no apparent link to changes in top peripheral T cell clonotypes.

Only in-frame clones appear in the TCRdb table, and some are missing; sequencing was by immunoSEQ multiplex PCR. In the table there are tens of thousands of clones, approximately 85% of which are singletons. Time point here: week 5, during vaccination. A 20-mer mutant IDH1 peptide at 300 ug was injected subcutaneously with topical imiquimod. Concerning this clone itself: Its target is not known.

Germline-derived CDR1 and CDR2 are SGHTA and FQGTGA. The CDR3 is made up of 13 amino acids. Trimming removed 5 bases from V and 8 bases from J, with 15 bases in between. This sequence originates from a man aged 40-49 years with glioma. The sequencing here drew on PBMCs, taken from a glioma patient whose treatment included an IDH1 peptide vaccine. J is TRBJ1-1 and V is TRBV7-3, with a tentative D call TRBD1 (6 bases). The CDR3 reads CASSHEQGREAFF. CDR3 nucleotide sequence: TGTGCCAGCAGCCATGAGCAGGGGCGCGAAGCTTTCTTT.